Listed here are 13 T cell receptor beta chains from one sample, sequenced in a study of blood T cell repertoires in COVID-19. Using immunoSEQ multiplex PCR, the repertoire was profiled, and TCRdb retains in-frame clones only, with some absent. The table records over 600,000 clones, approximately 90% of them present only once. The sequencing sample was made of peripheral blood. The receptors here all came from a woman between 18 and 30 years old with acute or convalescent COVID-19.

The J gene is TRBJ1-1, the V gene TRBV7-9, with 7 positions matching TRBD1. There are 16 residues in the CDR3. Germline V gene data show CDR1 as SEHNR and CDR2 as FQNEAQ (reference sequence). Germline trimming cut 6 bases from V and 4 bases from J; bases unmatched to any gene: 14. Written as DNA, the CDR3 is TGTGCCAGCAGTAGCTGGTGGAGGGGGCGCGGCACTGAAGCTTTCTTT. It is translated as CASSSWWRGRGTEAFF. Full variable domain (outside the CDR3, taken from reference TRBV7-9 and TRBJ1-1): DTGVSQNPRHKITKRGQNVTFRCDPISEHNRLYWYRQTLGQGPEFLTYFQNEAQLEKSRLLSDRFSAERPKGSFSTLEIQRTEQGDSAMYLCASSSWWRGRGTEAFFGQGTRLTVV.

This chain connects TRBV24-1 to TRBJ2-5; 9 bases fit TRBD1. CDR1 is KGHDR, CDR2 SFDVKD, per germline. V gave up 2 bases and J gave up 4 bases; unmatched junction bases: 7. CDR3 length: 16 amino acids. The CDR3 nucleotides are TGTGCCACCAGTGATTGGAGGGACAGGGCGGGAGAGACCCAGTACTTC. Translating gives CATSDWRDRAGETQYF.

V and J are TRBV5-5 and TRBJ1-1; TRBD1 is a possible D gene (5 bases). CDR1 SGHKS and CDR2 YYEKEE come from the germline V gene (reference sequence). V lost 4 bases and J 1 base, leaving 14 bases between the germline ends. CDR3 size: 15 residues. In nucleotides, the CDR3 is TGTGCCAGCAGCCCAGGGTTCACCACGAACACTGAAGCTTTCTTT. Protein sequence: CASSPGFTTNTEAFF. The full variable domain, its missing parts supplied by reference TRBV5-5 and TRBJ1-1, is DAGVTQSPTHLIKTRGQQVTLRCSPISGHKSVSWYQQVLGQGPQFIFQYYEKEERGRGNFPDRFSARQFPNYSSELNVNALLLGDSALYLCASSPGFTTNTEAFFGQGTRLTVV.

J is TRBJ2-5 and V is TRBV19; 10 nucleotides align to TRBD2. Germline V gives CDR1 LNHDA, CDR2 SQIVND (reference sequence). Unmatched junction bases numbered 11, after V lost 2 bases and J lost 5 bases. This CDR3 comprises 17 residues. CDR3 in DNA: TGTGCCAGTAGTATAAACTCCCCGGGGGGACTAGCGGAGACCCAGTACTTC. Its protein is CASSINSPGGLAETQYF.

The chain has TRBV6-5 and TRBJ2-7, with D possibly being TRBD1 (6 bases). The V gene lost 6 bases and the J gene lost 1 base, with 10 bases spanning the gap. Germline V gene data show CDR1 as MNHEY and CDR2 as SVGAGI. CDR3 length: 13 residues. The DNA of the CDR3 is TGTGCCAGCAGCCACAGGGATTCCTACGAGCAGTACTTC. Residues: CASSHRDSYEQYF.

As to this clone: Other DNA sequences from this sample encode an identical CDR3 as well. The rearrangement joins TRBV9 to TRBJ2-7; no clear D. Trimming cost V 3 bases and J 4 bases, with 5 bases left between them. Germline values: CDR1 SGDLS, CDR2 YYNGEE. The CDR3 has 11 amino acids. The CDR3 nucleotides read TGTGCCAGCAGCGCAGGTTACGAGCAGTACTTC. It specifies CASSAGYEQYF.

For this clone: The same CDR3 is also encoded by other DNA sequences in this sample. The CDR3 is CASSRSGVGEAFF. CDR3 sequence (DNA): TGTGCCAGCAGCCGGTCGGGGGTAGGCGAAGCTTTCTTT. The chain is built from TRBV5-6 and TRBJ1-1; D is perhaps TRBD1 (5 bases). Trimming pared 4 bases from V and 8 bases from J, leaving 15 bases between. CDR1 SGHDT and CDR2 YYEEEE come from the germline V gene. The CDR3 consists of 13 residues.

This clone has just a few counts. This sequence joins TRBV30 and TRBJ1-2; TRBD1 might be the D (6 bases). CDR3 length: 15 residues. Germline V CDR1 and CDR2: GTSNPN, SVGIG (reference sequence). Deletions cut 0 bases from V and 8 bases from J, with 19 bases between. The CDR3 bases are TGTGCCTGGAGTGTTCGGGACATAAGGTCTGGCGGCTACACCTTC. This translates into CAWSVRDIRSGGYTF.

A single count supports this clone. The chain employs TRBV19 and TRBJ1-2; D is perhaps TRBD1 (6 bases). Germline V gene data show CDR1 as LNHDA and CDR2 as SQIVND (reference sequence). This CDR3 has 15 residues. Between the trimmed V and J ends, which lost 9 bases and 0 bases, there was a span of 17 bases. The DNA of the CDR3 is TGTGCCAGCAAGAACCGGGACAACTCTAACTATGGCTACACCTTC. This gives the protein CASKNRDNSNYGYTF.

The rearrangement links TRBV6-5 to TRBJ2-7; D might be TRBD2 (6 bases). CDR1 and CDR2 (germline): MNHEY, SVGAGI. The CDR3 totals 13 residues. V dropped 6 bases and J dropped 4 bases, with 13 bases sitting between them. The CDR3 DNA sequence: TGTGCCAGCAGCCCGGGACTGGGTTACGAGCAGTACTTC. Translated: CASSPGLGYEQYF.

Details on this clone: Other DNA sequences in the sample encode the same CDR3. V usage is TRBV7-9 and J usage is TRBJ1-1, with TRBD1 as a possible D gene (5 bases). The CDR3 runs to 13 residues. Germline CDR1 SEHNR, CDR2 FQNEAQ (reference sequence). Trimming cost V 1 base and J 5 bases, with 8 bases left between them. The CDR3 DNA is TGTGCCAGCAGCTTAGGCCAGGGTACTGAAGCTTTCTTT. Translation gives CASSLGQGTEAFF.

The chain employs TRBV9 and TRBJ2-6, with D perhaps TRBD2 (5 bases). Germline V gene data show CDR1 as SGDLS and CDR2 as YYNGEE. V was cut by 2 bases and J by 0 bases, with 6 bases left in between. The CDR3 runs to 15 residues. As DNA, the CDR3 is TGTGCCAGCAGCGTCGGGAACTCTGGGGCCAACGTCCTGACTTTC. Residues: CASSVGNSGANVLTF.

The chain joins TRBV27 to TRBJ1-6; TRBD1 aligns across 7 bases. The length of the CDR3 is 16 residues. J gave up 5 bases and V 4 bases, and 8 bases lay outside the gene matches. The germline V gene has CDR1 MNHEY and CDR2 SMNVEV (reference sequence). This CDR3 reads CASSSIQGRDNSPLHF. CDR3 nucleotides: TGTGCCAGCAGTTCAATACAGGGGCGGGATAATTCACCCCTCCACTTT.